This T cell receptor (beta chain) was captured by sequencing in a study of blood T cell repertoires in COVID-19. Looking at the study overall: Spain, Italy and the United States supplied samples that represented acute and convalescent COVID-19. PBMCs, B-cell-depleted T cells, or T cells provided the cDNA or gDNA that made up the material.

This clone was recorded only once. The authors' processing: Amplification with reference gene primers provided the estimates of nucleated cell counts. Data came from immunoSEQ multiplex PCR; TCRdb stores just in-frame clones and leaves some out. Clone size and the V and J calls come from that table; the DNA yielded D and trimming. Altogether about 210,000 clones are present, around 88% being singletons, with the ten largest covering roughly 2.8%. V lost 2 bases, J lost 5 bases, and 18 bases lay in between. The CDR3 is 16 residues long. Germline V CDR1 and CDR2: SEHNR, FQNEAQ (reference sequence). The origin of this receptor is a man aged 50-59 years with active or convalescent COVID-19. The V call is TRBV7-9, the J call TRBJ1-1; D might be TRBD1 (6 bases). Sequencing was performed on peripheral blood. CDR3 amino acids: CASSLPRGGARTEAFF. The CDR3 nucleotides are TGTGCCAGCAGCTTACCCCGCGGGGGGGCGAGGACTGAAGCTTTCTTT. Complete variable domain (other parts from reference TRBV7-9 and TRBJ1-1): DTGVSQNPRHKITKRGQNVTFRCDPISEHNRLYWYRQTLGQGPEFLTYFQNEAQLEKSRLLSDRFSAERPKGSFSTLEIQRTEQGDSAMYLCASSLPRGGARTEAFFGQGTRLTVV.